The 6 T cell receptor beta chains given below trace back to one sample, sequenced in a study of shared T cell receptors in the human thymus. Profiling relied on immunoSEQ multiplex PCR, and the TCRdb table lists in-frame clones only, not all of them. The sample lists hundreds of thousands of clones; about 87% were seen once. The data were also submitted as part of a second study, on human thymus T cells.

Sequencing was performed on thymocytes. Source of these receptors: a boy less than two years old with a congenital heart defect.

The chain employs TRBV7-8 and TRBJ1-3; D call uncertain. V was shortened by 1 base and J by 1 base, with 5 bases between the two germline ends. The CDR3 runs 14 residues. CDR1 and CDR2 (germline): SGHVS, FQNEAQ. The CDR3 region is CASSLGQSGNTIYF. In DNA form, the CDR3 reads TGTGCCAGCAGCTTAGGCCAGTCTGGAAACACCATATATTTT.

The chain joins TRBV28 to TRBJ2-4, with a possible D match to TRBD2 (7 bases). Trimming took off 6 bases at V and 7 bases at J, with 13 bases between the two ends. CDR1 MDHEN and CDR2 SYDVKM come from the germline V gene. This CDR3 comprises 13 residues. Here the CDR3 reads CASRGGAGNIQYF. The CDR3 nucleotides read TGTGCCAGCAGAGGGGGGGCTGGGAACATTCAGTACTTC.

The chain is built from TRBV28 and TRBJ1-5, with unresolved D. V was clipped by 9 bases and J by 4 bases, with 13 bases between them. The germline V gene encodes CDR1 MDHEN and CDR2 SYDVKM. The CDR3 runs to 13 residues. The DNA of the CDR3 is TGTGCCAGTCACGTGGGCGCTAATCAGCCCCAGCATTTT. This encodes CASHVGANQPQHF.

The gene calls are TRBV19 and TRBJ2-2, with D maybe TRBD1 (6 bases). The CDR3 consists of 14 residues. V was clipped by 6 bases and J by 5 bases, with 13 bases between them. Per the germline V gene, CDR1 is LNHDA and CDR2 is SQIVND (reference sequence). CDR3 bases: TGTGCCAGTAGACAGGGCTATGTGACCGGGGAGCTGTTTTTT. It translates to CASRQGYVTGELFF.

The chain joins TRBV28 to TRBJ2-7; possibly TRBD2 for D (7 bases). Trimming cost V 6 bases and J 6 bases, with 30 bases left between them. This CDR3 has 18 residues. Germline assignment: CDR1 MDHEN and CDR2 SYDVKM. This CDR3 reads CASSLIGGPLRPTCEQYF. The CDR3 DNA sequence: TGTGCCAGCAGCCTCATCGGGGGGCCTCTTCGTCCTACCTGCGAGCAGTACTTC.

In nucleotides, the CDR3 is TGCGCCAGCAGCCCTAGGGGGGACAGATCTAACTATGGCTACACCTTC. Amino acids: CASSPRGDRSNYGYTF. The rearrangement joins TRBV4-1 to TRBJ1-2; 7 bases match TRBD1. Trimming at V came to 4 bases and at J to 0 bases, leaving 8 bases not matched to a gene. The CDR3 is 16 amino acids. Germline V gives CDR1 MGHRA, CDR2 YSYEKL.